Listed here are 24 T cell receptor beta chains from one sample, sequenced in a study of blood T cell repertoires in COVID-19. TCRdb keeps only in-frame clones here, not all; method: immunoSEQ multiplex PCR. The profile shows almost 25,000 clones, 80% to 90% of them singletons. Sequenced sample: peripheral blood. These receptors were taken from a woman between 70 and 85 years old with COVID-19, enrolled during active disease.

This CDR3 is CASSSEPNPRTEAFF. The CDR3 nucleotides are TGTGCCAGCAGTTCCGAACCGAACCCCAGGACTGAAGCTTTCTTT. This chain links TRBV27 with TRBJ1-1, with D unclear. This CDR3 has 15 residues. CDR1 is MNHEY and CDR2 is SMNVEV in the germline V gene (reference sequence). V was cut by 4 bases and J by 5 bases, with 17 bases left in between.

This clone appeared a few times. The rearrangement uses TRBV5-1 and TRBJ1-1; 9 bases align to TRBD1. Per the germline V gene, CDR1 is SGHRS and CDR2 is YFSETQ. This CDR3 comprises 18 residues. V trimming: 1 base; J trimming: 0 bases; junction bases outside the gene matches: 10. CDR3 bases: TGCGCCAGCAGCTTGACCACAGGGGGCTTAATCATGAACACTGAAGCTTTCTTT. This encodes CASSLTTGGLIMNTEAFF.

The chain is built from TRBV7-8 and TRBJ1-2; TRBD1 matches at 8 bases. This CDR3 has 14 amino acids. V trimming: 5 bases; J trimming: 11 bases; junction bases outside the gene matches: 13. Looked up from germline, CDR1 is SGHVS and CDR2 is FQNEAQ. The CDR3 bases are TGTGCCAGCAGCCCCCCGGGGGCAGGGGGCGGTTACACCTTC. This codes for CASSPPGAGGGYTF.

This clone was found once. V is TRBV6-1 and J is TRBJ2-2; 13 bases line up with TRBD2. The V and J ends lost 4 bases and 6 bases, in that order; junction bases with no gene match: 14. The CDR3 is 19 residues long. Germline V CDR1 and CDR2: MNHNS, SASEGT. This CDR3 is CASSALAGGPVFWSGELFF. For the CDR3, the DNA is TGTGCCAGCAGTGCACTAGCGGGGGGGCCAGTCTTTTGGTCCGGGGAGCTGTTTTTT.

The CDR3 spells CASSVTGGAGDSEQFF. The DNA for the CDR3 is TGTGCCAGCAGCGTAACAGGGGGCGCAGGGGACAGTGAGCAGTTCTTC. This chain connects TRBV9 to TRBJ2-1; 9 nucleotides match TRBD1. Germline V lookup: CDR1 SGDLS, CDR2 YYNGEE. The CDR3 is 16 residues long. Losses at the gene ends were 1 base for V and 9 bases for J; bases not matched to a gene: 11. Full variable domain (outside the CDR3, taken from reference TRBV9 and TRBJ2-1): DSGVTQTPKHLITATGQRVTLRCSPRSGDLSVYWYQQSLDQGLQFLIQYYNGEERAKGNILERFSAQQFPDLHSELNLSSLELGDSALYFCASSVTGGAGDSEQFFGPGTRLTVL.

This rearrangement joins TRBV9 to TRBJ1-2; possibly TRBD1 for D (5 bases). From germline, CDR1 is SGDLS and CDR2 YYNGEE. CDR3 length equals 14 residues. V was pared by 3 bases and J by 2 bases, with 11 bases between. The CDR3 loop reads CASSGTGENYGYTF. CDR3 in DNA: TGTGCCAGCAGCGGAACAGGAGAAAACTATGGCTACACCTTC.

A few counts support this clone. This chain joins TRBV2 and TRBJ1-1, with D hard to call. V lost 5 bases and J 0 bases, leaving 7 bases between the germline ends. The CDR3 covers 13 residues. Germline V CDR1 and CDR2: SNHLY, FYNNEI. CDR3 coding DNA: TGTGCCAGCAGTAGCGATATGAACACTGAAGCTTTCTTT. It encodes CASSSDMNTEAFF.

The chain couples TRBV9 to TRBJ2-1; D not resolved. V shed 5 bases and J shed 2 bases, with 11 bases lying between them. The CDR3 covers 14 residues. Looked up from germline, CDR1 is SGDLS and CDR2 is YYNGEE. CDR3 residues: CASSPSGTYNEQFF. The CDR3 coding sequence is TGTGCCAGCAGTCCCTCAGGTACCTACAATGAGCAGTTCTTC.

The chain joins TRBV28 to TRBJ1-2; 9 nucleotides match TRBD1. The CDR3 is made up of 15 amino acids. V lost 5 bases and J lost 0; bases outside the gene matches: 4. The germline V gene has CDR1 MDHEN and CDR2 SYDVKM. CDR3 bases: TGTGCCAGCAGTGGACAGGGGCTTGCTAACTATGGCTACACCTTC. As protein: CASSGQGLANYGYTF.

The rearrangement links TRBV14 to TRBJ1-2; 7 bases map to TRBD1. This CDR3 contains 13 residues. Germline V gene data show CDR1 as SGHDN and CDR2 as FVKESK. The V gene end was trimmed by 2 bases and the J gene end by 6 bases; junction bases not matched to a gene: 3. This CDR3 reads CASSQRQGHGYTF. The DNA of the CDR3 is TGTGCCAGCAGCCAAAGACAGGGTCATGGCTACACCTTC.

The chain couples TRBV11-2 to TRBJ1-2; 7 nucleotides match TRBD1. J gave up 6 bases and V 1 base, and 8 bases lay outside the gene matches. This CDR3 has 15 residues. Looked up from germline, CDR1 is SGHAT and CDR2 is FQNNGV. CDR3 DNA: TGTGCCAGCAGCTTAGGGTCCACAGGGGTGCATGGCTACACCTTC. Protein product: CASSLGSTGVHGYTF.

In its sample, this clone was seen a few times. The V call is TRBV3-1 (or the pseudogene TRBV3-2), the J call TRBJ1-5; 8 nucleotides line up with TRBD1. The CDR3 is made up of 15 amino acids. Per the germline V gene, CDR1 is LGHDT and CDR2 is YNNKEL (reference sequence). Losses at the gene ends were 6 bases for V and 9 bases for J; bases not matched to a gene: 13. The CDR3 DNA reads as TGTGCCAGCAGGCCCAGTCGGGACAGGAATTGGCCCCAGCATTTT. Its protein product is CASRPSRDRNWPQHF.

The CDR3 nucleotides are TGTGCCAGCAGTTACACAGGGGGCTACACTGAAGCTTTCTTT. Translated, it gives CASSYTGGYTEAFF. V and J are TRBV6-2 or TRBV6-3 and TRBJ1-1; the match to TRBD1 covers 9 bases. Looked up from germline, CDR1 is MNHEY and CDR2 is SVGEGT. The CDR3 covers 14 residues. After removal of 2 bases from V and 3 bases from J, the junction contained 1 base not matched to a gene.

The V and J genes are TRBV5-4 and TRBJ2-3, with 9 bases matching TRBD2. Germline V lookup: CDR1 SGHNT, CDR2 YYREEE (reference sequence). CDR3 size: 17 residues. Losses at the gene ends were 3 bases for V and 3 bases for J; bases not matched to a gene: 11. As DNA, the CDR3 is TGTGCCAGCAGCTGGGGAGGGAGCGGGAGGCGTACAGATACGCAGTATTTT. Encoded protein: CASSWGGSGRRTDTQYF. Supplemented by reference TRBV5-4 and TRBJ2-3, the full variable domain reads ETGVTQSPTHLIKTRGQQVTLRCSSQSGHNTVSWYQQALGQGPQFIFQYYREEENGRGNFPPRFSGLQFPNYSSELNVNALELDDSALYLCASSWGGSGRRTDTQYFGPGTRLTVL.

Only a few counts were recorded for this clone. The gene calls are TRBV6-6 and TRBJ1-5; 7 bases agree with TRBD1. The junction had 3 bases not matched to a gene; V was cut back by 5 bases and J by 5 bases. Germline lookup yields CDR1 MNHNY and CDR2 SVGAGI (reference sequence). The CDR3 loop spans 13 amino acids. The DNA for the CDR3 is TGTGCCAGCAGTACAGGGGACTATCAGCCCCAGCATTTT. It translates to CASSTGDYQPQHF.

The chain is built from TRBV12-3 or TRBV12-4 and TRBJ2-2; weak D call: TRBD2 (6 bases). This CDR3 contains 13 residues. V was cut by 3 bases and J by 6 bases, with 8 bases left in between. CDR3 loop: CASSLGGAGELFF. The CDR3 nucleotides are TGTGCCAGCAGTTTGGGGGGAGCCGGGGAGCTGTTTTTT.

The chain combines TRBV6-6 with TRBJ1-1, with D possibly matching TRBD1 (6 bases). The germline V and J ends were trimmed by 0 bases and 4 bases, with 12 bases remaining between them. The CDR3 has 15 residues. Germline V gene data show CDR1 as MNHNY and CDR2 as SVGAGI (reference sequence). The CDR3 nucleotides read TGTGCCAGCAGTTACTCGAGGGGGGGAGGCACTGAAGCTTTCTTT. Translated: CASSYSRGGGTEAFF.

The V gene is TRBV6-2 or TRBV6-3, the J gene TRBJ1-4; the D gene is possibly TRBD1 (5 bases). Trimming left V 2 bases short and J 11 bases short, with 15 bases between. CDR3 length: 14 residues. The germline V gene has CDR1 MNHEY and CDR2 SVGEGT. CDR3 sequence reads: CASSYQPGTGKLFF. The CDR3 DNA follows: TGTGCCAGCAGTTACCAGCCTGGGACTGGGAAACTGTTTTTT.

This clone was counted a few times. The chain joins TRBV19 to TRBJ2-2; tentative D call: TRBD1 (6 bases). CDR3 length: 16 residues. Germline V gives CDR1 LNHDA, CDR2 SQIVND (reference sequence). V lost 7 bases and J lost 1, with 16 bases in between. This CDR3 reads CASTYLGTMNTGELFF. The CDR3 coding sequence is TGTGCCAGTACCTATCTTGGGACAATGAACACCGGGGAGCTGTTTTTT.

The chain joins TRBV6-4 to TRBJ2-2, with a possible D match to TRBD1 (5 bases). This CDR3 is 14 amino acids long. Trimming cost V 4 bases and J 6 bases, with 12 bases left between them. Germline V gene sequence: CDR1 MRHNA, CDR2 SNTAGT. The CDR3 DNA follows: TGTGCCAGCAGTGCCTCTCCAGGGTCCGGGGAGCTGTTTTTT. Amino acid sequence: CASSASPGSGELFF.

This clone was seen only once. The chain employs TRBV2 and TRBJ1-4, with 9 bases matching TRBD1. Germline V gives CDR1 SNHLY, CDR2 FYNNEI. The CDR3 runs to 16 residues. Trimming removed 3 bases from V and 10 bases from J; junction bases left unmatched: 12. CDR3 protein: CASSDFQGTGSRKLFF. CDR3 coding DNA: TGTGCCAGCAGTGATTTTCAGGGGACAGGGTCGCGAAAACTGTTTTTT.

The chain's CDR3 is CASAYSEGYGYTF. DNA of the CDR3: TGTGCCAGCGCCTACTCGGAGGGCTATGGCTACACCTTC. The rearrangement uses TRBV21-1 and TRBJ1-2. TRBV21-1 is tagged as a pseudogene. This CDR3 has 13 amino acids.

V gene TRBV10-3 combines with J gene TRBJ1-5; 7 nucleotides align to TRBD1. There are 14 residues in the CDR3. Per germline, CDR1 ENHRY and CDR2 SYGVKD. V shed 2 bases, J shed 5 bases, and the junction held 3 bases outside the gene matches. The CDR3 protein is CAISEGDSDQPQHF. The DNA for the CDR3 is TGTGCCATCAGTGAGGGGGACAGCGATCAGCCCCAGCATTTT.

The CDR3 protein is CASTGVVSNQPQHF. CDR3 DNA: TGTGCCAGTACCGGAGTTGTTAGCAATCAGCCCCAGCATTTT. The genes are TRBV19 and TRBJ1-5; D call uncertain. This CDR3 has 14 amino acids. V lost 7 bases, J lost 0 bases, and 10 bases lay in between. From germline, CDR1 is LNHDA and CDR2 SQIVND (reference sequence). The full variable domain, in which reference TRBV19 and TRBJ1-5 provide the parts outside the CDR3, is DGGITQSPKYLFRKEGQNVTLSCEQNLNHDAMYWYRQDPGQGLRLIYYSQIVNDFQKGDIAEGYSVSREKKESFPLTVTSAQKNPTAFYLCASTGVVSNQPQHFGDGTRLSIL.